Listed here is a single T cell receptor (beta chain). Which antigen it targets is not known. Base-call qualities are not available, and no considerably larger clone is one nucleotide away. For every enrolled patient, mismatch repair deficiency was confirmed by either polymerase chain reaction or immunohistochemistry. TCR sequencing was performed for a few patients who responded to pembrolizumab therapy. The phase II trial prospectively tested pembrolizumab PD-1 blockade in advanced mismatch repair-deficient cancers regardless of tissue of origin. Peripheral blood T cell samples were serially collected before and at multiple times after PD-1 blockade was started. Blood sampling times were reported as weeks after the first pembrolizumab dose. CDR1 and CDR2 are drawn from the germline V gene: LGHNT, FRNRAP. Including the terminal cysteine and phenylalanine, the CDR3 comprises 18 residues. The only DNA kept is the CDR3, 54 bases in frame from the first base. For this chain, trimming is 4 bases at the V end and 7 bases at the J end, and the number of junction bases without a gene match is 10.

The data originate from a study of PD-1 blockade in mismatch repair-deficient tumors (dated 2017 in TCRdb). In the study overall: Between late 2013 and September 2016, the trial enrolled about 86 consecutive patients with roughly 13 mismatch repair-deficient cancer types, every one of whom had been previously treated and was progressing. Deep sequencing of TCR CDR3 regions was used to track tumor-associated T cell clones in peripheral blood of patients responding to PD-1 blockade.

Library generation was performed with the immunoSEQ multiplex PCR assay. Not all clones reach the TCRdb copy of this immuneACCESS table, which keeps in-frame sequences only. Checked studies attribute under half of the gap to unresolved V genes and leave the rest unexplained. Counted in this sample were around 100,000 clones; roughly 80% of them appeared once. Of the sample, around 4.7% falls within the top ten clones. The full study reports these points: Rapid expansion after pembrolizumab followed by contraction, generally before radiologic responses, was shown by tumor-resident clones, which were often undetectable in blood before treatment.

The material sequenced was peripheral blood, taken 60 weeks after starting pembrolizumab. The clonotype was recovered from an adult with mismatch repair-deficient cancer. This chain joins TRBV12-5 to TRBJ2-1, and 16 junctional nucleotides match TRBD2. The DNA sequence is as follows: TGTGCTAGTGGTTCCCCCGGGGGACTAGCGGGAGGGCTGAATGAGCAGTTCTTC. It translates as CASGSPGGLAGGLNEQFF. Reference TRBV12-5 and TRBJ2-1 proteins supply the regions before and after the CDR3; the full variable domain is: DARVTQTPRHKVTEMGQEVTMRCQPILGHNTVFWYRQTMMQGLELLAYFRNRAPLDDSGMPKDRFSAEMPDATLATLKIQPSEPRDSAVYFCASGSPGGLAGGLNEQFFGPGTRLTVL.